One and the same sample provided the 28 T cell receptor beta chains below, sequenced in a study of blood T cell repertoires in COVID-19. Profiling relied on immunoSEQ multiplex PCR, and the TCRdb table lists in-frame clones only, not all of them. The data show about 160,000 clones, with around 83% seen just once and around 5% held by the top ten. Specimen: peripheral blood. The receptors shown here come from a woman aged 50 to 65 with COVID-19, enrolled during active disease.

The CDR3 protein is CAISEGGTNSPLHF. The CDR3 DNA follows: TGTGCCATCAGTGAGGGGGGGACGAATTCACCCCTCCACTTT. The V and J genes are TRBV10-3 and TRBJ1-6; D might be TRBD1 (5 bases). This CDR3 contains 14 residues. Germline V gene sequence: CDR1 ENHRY, CDR2 SYGVKD. Trimming removed 2 bases from V and 7 bases from J, with 9 bases in between.

This clone was observed a few times. The genes are TRBV7-9 and TRBJ2-7, with D possibly matching TRBD1 (6 bases). V was shortened by 1 base and J by 0 bases, with 10 bases between the two germline ends. The CDR3 loop spans 15 amino acids. Germline V gene lookup returns CDR1 SEHNR and CDR2 FQNEAQ (reference sequence). CDR3 loop: CASSLGQGPSYEQYF. The CDR3 DNA is TGTGCCAGCAGCTTAGGGCAGGGGCCCTCCTACGAGCAGTACTTC.

The chain joins TRBV19 to TRBJ2-7; TRBD2 might be the D (5 bases). V lost 5 bases and J lost 6, with 20 bases in between. Looked up from germline, CDR1 is LNHDA and CDR2 is SQIVND (reference sequence). The CDR3 runs 15 residues. The CDR3 loop reads CASSGSAGGFVEQYF. In DNA, the CDR3 is TGTGCCAGTAGTGGGAGCGCGGGCGGTTTCGTCGAGCAGTACTTC. The full variable domain, its missing parts supplied by reference TRBV19 and TRBJ2-7, is DGGITQSPKYLFRKEGQNVTLSCEQNLNHDAMYWYRQDPGQGLRLIYYSQIVNDFQKGDIAEGYSVSREKKESFPLTVTSAQKNPTAFYLCASSGSAGGFVEQYFGPGTRLTVT.

The chain recombines TRBV28 with TRBJ2-7; maybe TRBD2 (5 bases). The CDR3 has 14 amino acids. Germline loops: CDR1 MDHEN, CDR2 SYDVKM. The ends were cut back, 7 bases at V and 1 base at J, with 14 bases in the middle. The CDR3 bases are TGTGCCAGCACTCGCCGGGGAGCTTCCTACGAGCAGTACTTC. Its translation: CASTRRGASYEQYF.

Comment on this clone: The junction departs from the called germline gene at one end, perhaps through a read error. This chain links TRBV7-6 with TRBJ2-7; D is possibly TRBD1 or TRBD2 (5 bases each). The CDR3 runs to 13 residues. The V gene's germline CDR1 is SGHVS and CDR2 FNYEAQ. The chain's CDR3 is CASRLGESGEQYF. DNA for the CDR3: TGTGCCAGCAGGTTAGGGGAGTCGGGGGAGCAGTACTTC.

The rearrangement links TRBV7-9 to TRBJ1-1; TRBD1 agrees at 7 bases. Trimming cost V 6 bases and J 5 bases; bases outside gene matches: 6. CDR3 size: 13 residues. The germline V gene has CDR1 SEHNR and CDR2 FQNEAQ (reference sequence). Here the CDR3 reads CASRAGGGTEAFF. CDR3 coding DNA: TGTGCCAGCAGGGCAGGGGGAGGAACTGAAGCTTTCTTT.

The chain links TRBV7-9 to TRBJ1-2; TRBD1 is a possible D gene (5 bases). The CDR3 contains 15 residues. Trimming removed 1 base at V and 9 bases at J, with 18 bases between. The germline V gene has CDR1 SEHNR and CDR2 FQNEAQ (reference sequence). CDR3 residues: CASSLEPGGELRYTF. In DNA, the CDR3 is TGTGCCAGCAGCTTAGAACCTGGAGGGGAACTGCGCTACACCTTC. Using reference TRBV7-9 and TRBJ1-2 for the parts outside the CDR3, the full variable domain is DTGVSQNPRHKITKRGQNVTFRCDPISEHNRLYWYRQTLGQGPEFLTYFQNEAQLEKSRLLSDRFSAERPKGSFSTLEIQRTEQGDSAMYLCASSLEPGGELRYTFGSGTRLTVV.

V and J are TRBV5-4 and TRBJ2-7; 8 nucleotides agree with TRBD1. The CDR3 runs to 15 residues. Per germline, CDR1 SGHNT and CDR2 YYREEE (reference sequence). J gave up 7 bases and V 0 bases, and 9 bases lay outside the gene matches. The CDR3 sequence: CASSLEGQGAREQYF. CDR3 sequence (DNA): TGTGCCAGCAGCTTGGAAGGGCAGGGGGCGCGAGAGCAGTACTTC.

The chain joins TRBV30 to TRBJ2-3, with D tentatively TRBD2 (6 bases). V was trimmed by 0 bases and J by 2 bases, leaving 12 bases between them. The CDR3 has 15 amino acids. Germline CDR1 GTSNPN, CDR2 SVGIG (reference sequence). In DNA, the CDR3 is TGTGCCTGGAGTGTAGACGGAGGGGCCACAGATACGCAGTATTTT. It yields the protein CAWSVDGGATDTQYF.

V gene TRBV4-3 combines with J gene TRBJ2-2; D might be TRBD1 (5 bases). The germline gives CDR1 LGHNA, CDR2 YSLEER. The CDR3 runs to 16 residues. The V end was cut by 1 base, the J end by 3 bases, with 12 bases between. CDR3 sequence reads: CASSQATGRDTGELFF. For the CDR3, the DNA is TGCGCCAGCAGCCAAGCCACAGGAAGGGACACCGGGGAGCTGTTTTTT.

V usage is TRBV10-3 and J usage is TRBJ2-7; 10 bases align to TRBD2. Trimming removed 3 bases from V and 1 base from J; junction bases left unmatched: 6. This CDR3 has 16 residues. Looked up from germline, CDR1 is ENHRY and CDR2 is SYGVKD. As DNA, the CDR3 is TGTGCCATCAGTGAACTAGCGGGGCTCATTTCCTACGAGCAGTACTTC. Its translation is CAISELAGLISYEQYF.

The chain links TRBV5-4 to TRBJ1-1; D may be TRBD1 (6 bases). Germline CDR1 SGHNT, CDR2 YYREEE (reference sequence). CDR3 length equals 15 residues. Trimming took 4 bases from V and 3 from J, leaving 16 bases between them. In nucleotides, the CDR3 is TGTGCCAGCAGCGGATATCAGGGGCCTTACACTGAAGCTTTCTTT. Protein: CASSGYQGPYTEAFF.

V is TRBV7-9 and J is TRBJ2-2; 9 bases align to TRBD2. Germline V lookup: CDR1 SEHNR, CDR2 FQNEAQ (reference sequence). Losses at the gene ends were 6 bases for V and 3 bases for J; bases not matched to a gene: 2. This CDR3 is 14 amino acids long. CDR3 nucleotide sequence: TGTGCCAGCAGGCGGGGGGGCGACACCGGGGAGCTGTTTTTT. It yields the protein CASRRGGDTGELFF.

This rearrangement joins TRBV27 to TRBJ2-7; 10 bases agree with TRBD1. The CDR3 loop spans 15 amino acids. Germline assignment: CDR1 MNHEY and CDR2 SMNVEV (reference sequence). J gave up 2 bases and V 5 bases, and 6 bases lay outside the gene matches. DNA of the CDR3: TGTGCCAGCAGTATAACCGGGACAGGGGCCTACGAGCAGTACTTC. Amino acids: CASSITGTGAYEQYF.

There are a few counts of this clone. The chain is built from TRBV7-9 and TRBJ1-6; TRBD1 is a possible D gene (5 bases). Germline values: CDR1 SEHNR, CDR2 FQNEAQ (reference sequence). The CDR3 is made up of 15 amino acids. Trimming left V 1 base short and J 5 bases short, with 9 bases between. CDR3 region: CASSLVTGNNSPLHF. CDR3 nucleotides: TGTGCCAGCAGCTTAGTAACAGGAAATAATTCACCCCTCCACTTT.

The chain couples TRBV5-1 to TRBJ2-7; no reliable D call. Germline V lookup: CDR1 SGHRS, CDR2 YFSETQ. The V gene lost 0 bases and the J gene lost 1 base, with 8 bases spanning the gap. The CDR3 has 14 residues. The CDR3 DNA reads as TGCGCCAGCAGCTTGGCACAGCAATCCTACGAGCAGTACTTC. It encodes CASSLAQQSYEQYF.

This chain's CDR3 is CASKQGQGASNQPQHF. CDR3 bases: TGTGCCAGCAAACAGGGACAGGGGGCTAGCAATCAGCCCCAGCATTTT. The chain employs TRBV6-6 and TRBJ1-5; 12 bases line up with TRBD1. The germline V gene has CDR1 MNHNY and CDR2 SVGAGI (reference sequence). The V and J ends lost 7 bases and 0 bases, in that order; junction bases with no gene match: 4. The CDR3 totals 16 residues.

The chain uses TRBV3-1 (or the pseudogene TRBV3-2) and TRBJ1-1; D possibly corresponds to TRBD1 (5 bases). This CDR3 has 14 amino acids. The V gene lost 0 bases and the J gene lost 7 bases, with 12 bases spanning the gap. Germline values: CDR1 LGHDT, CDR2 YNNKEL (reference sequence). CDR3 sequence (DNA): TGTGCCAGCAGCCAAGAGACGGGACTGATTGAAGCTTTCTTT. This translates into CASSQETGLIEAFF.

The V gene is TRBV19, the J gene TRBJ2-1, with TRBD1 identical over 9 bases. The V and J ends lost 4 bases and 5 bases, in that order; junction bases with no gene match: 3. CDR1 and CDR2 from the germline V gene are LNHDA and SQIVND (reference sequence). This CDR3 has 14 residues. The CDR3 here is CASSNTGGNNEQFF. The CDR3 DNA reads TGTGCCAGTAGTAACACAGGGGGCAACAATGAGCAGTTCTTC.

The rearrangement joins TRBV27 to TRBJ1-2, with TRBD1 as a possible D gene (5 bases). Trimming cost V 5 bases and J 3 bases, with 16 bases left between them. The CDR3 length is 15 residues. Germline CDR1 reads MNHEY; CDR2 reads SMNVEV (reference sequence). The chain's CDR3 is CASSLERQGYYGYTF. CDR3 DNA sequence: TGTGCCAGCAGTCTAGAACGGCAGGGATACTATGGCTACACCTTC.

The rearrangement uses TRBV5-4 and TRBJ2-3, with TRBD2 matching 7 bases. CDR3 length equals 17 residues. Germline lookup yields CDR1 SGHNT and CDR2 YYREEE (reference sequence). With 4 bases clipped from V and 5 bases from J, the junction kept 16 bases outside the gene matches. CDR3 DNA sequence: TGTGCCAGCAGCCCCTCTCTGGAAGCGGGGAGTAGAGATACGCAGTATTTT. As protein: CASSPSLEAGSRDTQYF. The full variable domain, completed using reference TRBV5-4 and TRBJ2-3, is ETGVTQSPTHLIKTRGQQVTLRCSSQSGHNTVSWYQQALGQGPQFIFQYYREEENGRGNFPPRFSGLQFPNYSSELNVNALELDDSALYLCASSPSLEAGSRDTQYFGPGTRLTVL.

The rearrangement uses TRBV14 and TRBJ1-1; D is perhaps TRBD1 (6 bases). This CDR3 is built from 14 residues. Germline values: CDR1 SGHDN, CDR2 FVKESK. V was trimmed by 2 bases and J by 6 bases, leaving 13 bases between them. In DNA, the CDR3 is TGTGCCAGCAGCCAATCAAGGGGGACCCCTGAAGCTTTCTTT. Its protein is CASSQSRGTPEAFF. The entire variable domain, with the rest obtained from reference TRBV14 and TRBJ1-1, is as follows: EAGVTQFPSHSVIEKGQTVTLRCDPISGHDNLYWYRRVMGKEIKFLLHFVKESKQDESGMPNNRFLAERTGGTYSTLKVQPAELEDSGVYFCASSQSRGTPEAFFGQGTRLTVV.

CDR3 coding DNA: TGTGCCAGTAGTACACAGGGACTAGCGCTTTATTCACCCCTCCACTTT. Amino acid sequence: CASSTQGLALYSPLHF. The V call is TRBV19, the J call TRBJ1-6, with D perhaps TRBD1 (6 bases). CDR1 is LNHDA, CDR2 SQIVND, per germline (reference sequence). The V and J ends lost 4 bases and 8 bases respectively, with 18 bases between them. The CDR3 loop spans 16 amino acids.

This sequence joins TRBV12-3 or TRBV12-4 and TRBJ1-1, with D hard to call. The CDR3 length is 13 residues. Between the trimmed V and J ends, which lost 1 base and 7 bases, there was a span of 10 bases. CDR3 protein: CASSLGGGIEAFF. The CDR3 bases are TGTGCCAGCAGTTTAGGCGGCGGGATTGAAGCTTTCTTT.

The count of this clone is one. The V and J genes are TRBV6-6 and TRBJ1-3; 11 bases are a match to TRBD1. Germline loops: CDR1 MNHNY, CDR2 SVGAGI (reference sequence). After removal of 6 bases from V and 4 bases from J, the junction contained 5 bases not matched to a gene. This CDR3 spans 15 amino acids. As DNA, the CDR3 is TGTGCCAGCAGCCGGGGACAGGGGGAGGGAAACACCATATATTTT. It translates to CASSRGQGEGNTIYF.

The J gene is TRBJ2-3, the V gene TRBV5-5; 8 bases are a match to TRBD2. The V gene end was trimmed by 2 bases and the J gene end by 6 bases; junction bases not matched to a gene: 8. This CDR3 has 15 residues. Germline CDR1 reads SGHKS; CDR2 reads YYEKEE (reference sequence). The CDR3 region has the DNA TGTGCCAGCAGCTTACTAGCGGAAATGGTGGATACGCAGTATTTT. It specifies CASSLLAEMVDTQYF.

This chain connects TRBV7-9 to TRBJ1-1; 7 nucleotides align to TRBD1. Germline-derived CDR1 and CDR2 are SEHNR and FQNEAQ (reference sequence). V was pared by 2 bases and J by 1 base, with 1 base of the junction left unmatched. The CDR3 spans 14 residues. The DNA of the CDR3 is TGTGCCAGCAGCTTACAGGGGGGGAACACTGAAGCTTTCTTT. This encodes CASSLQGGNTEAFF.

The V gene is TRBV6-5, the J gene TRBJ2-7, with D unresolved. Per germline, CDR1 MNHEY and CDR2 SVGAGI. Deletions cut 3 bases from V and 0 bases from J, with 9 bases between. This CDR3 is built from 14 residues. Here the CDR3 reads CASSYRAASYEQYF. DNA of the CDR3: TGTGCCAGCAGTTATCGCGCGGCCTCCTACGAGCAGTACTTC.